One sample yielded the 3 T cell receptor beta chains listed below, sequenced in a study of shared clonotypes between healthy human individuals. Repertoires were generated with immunoSEQ multiplex PCR, while TCRdb's copy carries only in-frame clones and drops some. The sample holds about 2.4 million clones, approximately 93% seen once. The sample was naive CD4+ T cells from PBMCs. Subset: CD45RA+ positively selected. The receptors derive from a man aged 18 to 35 in good health. Some clones in this sample may be carry-over from other donors' samples.

J is TRBJ1-4 and V is TRBV7-9; maybe TRBD1 (6 bases). CDR1 is SEHNR, CDR2 FQNEAQ, per germline (reference sequence). There are 15 residues in the CDR3. V was trimmed by 1 base and J by 8 bases, leaving 14 bases between them. The CDR3 loop reads CASSLGGGFEEKLFF. In nucleotides, the CDR3 is TGTGCCAGCAGCTTAGGAGGGGGGTTCGAGGAAAAACTGTTTTTT.

The rearrangement uses TRBV5-4 and TRBJ2-3; D unclear. Germline loops: CDR1 SGHNT, CDR2 YYREEE (reference sequence). The CDR3 length is 15 residues. V lost 1 base and J 2 bases, leaving 11 bases between the germline ends. The CDR3 DNA follows: TGTGCCAGCAGCTTGAAGGTACAGCACACAGATACGCAGTATTTT. This codes for CASSLKVQHTDTQYF.

This clone was counted between two and nine times. J is TRBJ1-1 and V is TRBV10-3; D unresolved. V was pared by 4 bases and J by 6 bases, with 15 bases between. This CDR3 contains 14 residues. CDR1 is ENHRY, CDR2 SYGVKD, per germline. DNA for the CDR3: TGTGCCATCAGTGTAACGGGTCCTGGCGCTGAAGCTTTCTTT. As protein: CAISVTGPGAEAFF.